The text below deals with one TCR beta chain. No cognate antigen has been identified for it. No clone much larger than this one lies a single base away; base qualities are absent. The data belong to a study of shared clonotypes between healthy human individuals (dated by TCRdb to 2019 to 2021). Some background on the complete study: The cohort included a few men and a couple of women between 18 and 49 years of age. For each donor, three plates each were used for CD4 naive and CD4 memory, two plates were used for CD8 naive, and one plate was used for CD8 memory. To estimate repertoire size and how much clonotype sharing occurs between individuals, the study deeply sequenced the blood TCR repertoires of roughly 5 healthy adults. Different laboratories and diverse techniques were used to prepare libraries and sequence TCR repertoires, to increase sequencing depth and limit assay-specific biases. Between about 0.9 and 8.9 billion PBMCs per donor were obtained by leukapheresis.

For the CD8 naive samples, CD45RO-negative cells were positively selected for CCR7, yielding a CD45RA+CCR7+ population from which TemRA cells were excluded. The donors were healthy, HIV-negative adults with no recently reported acute infections or vaccinations. Only Caucasian adults living in Nashville, Tennessee, USA were represented among the donors. After blood collection by leukapheresis, PBMCs were isolated using Ficoll-Histopaque density gradient centrifugation and then cryopreserved in the vapor phase of liquid nitrogen. Analytical flow cytometry was used to check the purity and quantity of every magnetically sorted T cell population. Genomic DNA was isolated from every sorted fraction and measured by UV absorbance on a Nanodrop 2000c. Overall study outcomes, separate from this receptor: Naive subsets generally had larger estimated clonotype richness than memory subsets. Sampling was limited to blood, and TCR repertoires in tissue likely differ from TCR repertoires in blood. Incomplete sequencing was indicated by rarefaction of sorted-subset datasets, despite the large sequencing depth. Because the study included only a small number of donors, the genetic and exposure-history diversity represented was limited. Pairwise subsampling led to the expectation that sequencing depth would affect the degree of clonotype sharing among donors. Sharing across a handful of donors was observed for 4.5% to 6.5% of naive CD4, less than 4% of naive CD8, over 2% of memory CD4, and around 0.4% of memory CD8 clonotypes. Higher generation probabilities were observed for clonotypes shared by all four sorted-subset donors than for non-shared clonotypes.

Compared with germline, V lacks 8 bases and J lacks 3 bases; bases without a gene match: 12. From cysteine to phenylalanine, the CDR3 is 15 amino acids long. The CDR3 DNA has 45 bases and is translated from base 1. CDR1 MNHEY and CDR2 SMNVEV were looked up in the germline V gene (reference sequence). TCR CDR3 regions were amplified from genomic DNA by multiplex PCR using the deep immunoSEQ assay. Genomic DNA extracted from each cell subset was distributed evenly over all wells of several immunoSEQ 96-well plates, and each plate served as one replicate. For sorted subsets, 200 to 250 ng of genomic DNA, equivalent to 25,000 to 35,000 T cell genomes, went into each replicate PCR. The purified libraries were quantified using a Qubit 3.0 fluorometer, sized with a Bioanalyzer 2100, and then quantified again using the KAPA Library Quantification kit. Every immunoSEQ 96-well plate was sequenced on a separate single-read 150-cycle Illumina NextSeq 550 flow cell. As for how the authors treated the data: The immunoSEQ output contained only junctional sequences without quality scores, so filtering could not match that applied to full-length reads. Sequences were annotated with PyIR, a Python wrapper for IgBLAST v1.9, using IMGT germline references to assign V/J genes and CDR3. Reads were removed for weak V/J assignments (E-value above 1e-6), missing CDR3, stop codons, out-of-frame junctions, or ambiguous translated residues. V3J clonotypes were defined as sequences sharing an identical inferred V gene, J gene, and CDR3 amino acid sequence. Percentage overlap between repertoires was calculated by dividing the number of shared unique clonotypes by the size of the smaller repertoire. Repertoire richness was assessed with RTK rarefaction, the Chao1 estimator, and Recon v2.1 estimates of unobserved clonotypes. Generation probabilities for all TCRbeta clonotypes obtained by the gDNA method from several donors were computed using OLGA. Sourced from immuneACCESS, this table was stored by TCRdb with only in-frame sequences that have V and J called. A share of the clones is absent; for the studies checked, an unresolved V gene accounts for under half, and the remainder has no known explanation. The D gene and trimming were derived from the DNA, and the V and J assignments and clone size from that table. The sample has around 620,000 clones on record, 85% to 95% of them singletons. Over 0.1% of the sample comes from the top ten.

The sequenced sample consisted of naive CD8+ T cells sorted from blood. The sample's cell subset or site label, in plain terms: CD45RA+CCR7+. The rearrangement combines TRBV27 with TRBJ1-2, with 7 bases aligning to TRBD1. The clonotype comes from a woman under 40 in good health. The CDR3 is CASGYGDRAYYGYTF. The DNA reads TGTGCCAGCGGTTATGGAGACAGGGCGTACTATGGCTACACCTTC.